These T cell receptor beta chains were read from a single sample in a study. In TCRdb, the 5' RACE reads were re-called with MiXCR into one record per CDR3 protein. Of some 44,000 distinct CDR3 sequences listed, about 20% are singletons. The sequenced material came from Tregs sorted from blood. The source of these receptors is a female donor with breast cancer. CDR3s include the opening cysteine and the closing phenylalanine or tryptophan. D genes are given only for firm matches. Size tells how often a clone was seen (once, few, many) or the class of an expanded clone, and some rows leave it out.

V: TRBV2
size: -
D: TRBD2
J: TRBJ2-5
DNA: TGTGCCAGCAGCTATACTTCTAGCGGGACAGAGACCCAGTACTTC
CDR3: CASSYTSSGTETQYF

V: TRBV6-6
size: -
D: -
J: TRBJ2-7
DNA: TGTGCCAGCAGTTACCGGATTGGTCGAGCGCGTACCTACGAGCAGTACTTC
CDR3: CASSYRIGRARTYEQYF

V: TRBV6-5
size: -
D: TRBD1
J: TRBJ2-1
DNA: TGTGCCAGCAGCCTACCGGGACAGGGGTCCAATGAGCAGTTCTTC
CDR3: CASSLPGQGSNEQFF

V: TRBV9
size: few
D: -
J: TRBJ2-3
DNA: TGTGCCAGCAGCGTAGAGCGCTCTAGCACAGATACGCAGTATTTT
CDR3: CASSVERSSTDTQYF

V: TRBV7-2
size: -
D: -
J: TRBJ2-1
DNA: TGTGCCAGCAGCTTAGGGGGGAGTCTTAATGAGCAGTTCTTC
CDR3: CASSLGGSLNEQFF

V: TRBV7-6
size: few
D: -
J: TRBJ1-2
DNA: TGTGCCAGCAGCACGGACCGCCTCGACTATGGCTACACCTTC
CDR3: CASSTDRLDYGYTF

V: TRBV29-1
size: few
D: -
J: TRBJ2-5
DNA: TGCAGCGTTGAAGTTCTGATGGAGACCCAGTACTTC
CDR3: CSVEVLMETQYF

V: TRBV5-1
size: -
D: TRBD2
J: TRBJ2-1
DNA: TGCACCAGCAGCTTATGGCTAGCGGACAATGAGCAGTTCTTC
CDR3: CTSSLWLADNEQFF

V: TRBV9
size: few
D: -
J: TRBJ2-1
DNA: TGTGCCAGCAGCGTGAAGGACAACTCCTACAATGAGCAGTTCTTC
CDR3: CASSVKDNSYNEQFF

V: TRBV20-1
size: many
D: TRBD1
J: TRBJ1-1
DNA: TGCAGTGCTAGAGGGACAGGGACTGAAGCTTTCTTT
CDR3: CSARGTGTEAFF

V: TRBV9
size: many
D: -
J: TRBJ2-5
DNA: TGTGCCAGCAGCGCCAAGCGGGGAGGGGGCCAAGAGACCCAGTACTTC
CDR3: CASSAKRGGGQETQYF

V: TRBV5-1
size: many
D: -
J: TRBJ2-3
DNA: TGCGCCAGCAGCTTGGCCCCAGGATCAGATACGCAGTATTTT
CDR3: CASSLAPGSDTQYF

V: TRBV12-3/TRBV12-4
size: few
D: -
J: TRBJ2-7
DNA: TGTGCCAGCAGTTTACTATTCGAGCGGTTCGGAGGACTTCTACACGAGCAGTACTTC
CDR3: CASSLLFERFGGLLHEQYF

V: TRBV15
size: many
D: -
J: TRBJ1-5
DNA: TGTGCCACCAGCAGAGACAGGGGCAGCAATCAGCCCCAGCATTTT
CDR3: CATSRDRGSNQPQHF

V: TRBV4-1
size: many
D: -
J: TRBJ2-2
DNA: TGCGCCAGCAGCCAAGTTGGGGCCGGGGAGCTGTTTTTT
CDR3: CASSQVGAGELFF

V: TRBV5-1
size: few
D: -
J: TRBJ2-7
DNA: TGCGCCAGCAGAAGGGTAGGCTACGAGCAGTACTTC
CDR3: CASRRVGYEQYF

V: TRBV30
size: -
D: -
J: TRBJ1-1
DNA: TGTGCCTGGAGTGGGGCGGCGGACACTGAAGCTTTCTTT
CDR3: CAWSGAADTEAFF

V: TRBV6-1
size: -
D: -
J: TRBJ2-7
DNA: TGTGCCAACAGGGTCCCCTCGGTCGACGAGCAGTACTTC
CDR3: CANRVPSVDEQYF

V: TRBV5-1
size: -
D: -
J: TRBJ2-2
DNA: TGCGCCAGCAGCTTAGCAGGGGACACCGGGGAGCTGTTTTTT
CDR3: CASSLAGDTGELFF

V: TRBV20-1
size: many
D: TRBD2
J: TRBJ2-1
DNA: TGCAGTGCTGGCGAGATAACTAGCGGGAGAGGTGAGCAGTTCTTC
CDR3: CSAGEITSGRGEQFF

V: TRBV7-9
size: few
D: -
J: TRBJ1-4
DNA: TGTGCCAGCAGCTTAGTCGGGGGGCTGGCTAATGAAAAACTGTTTTTT
CDR3: CASSLVGGLANEKLFF

V: TRBV9
size: many
D: TRBD1
J: TRBJ2-5
DNA: TGTGCCAGCAGCGTAGGGACAGGGAGTCAGGAGACCCAGTACTTC
CDR3: CASSVGTGSQETQYF

V: TRBV24-1
size: medium-sized
D: TRBD1
J: TRBJ2-7
DNA: TGTGCCACCAGTGAGACCGGGACAGGTGGACGCGAGCAGTACTTC
CDR3: CATSETGTGGREQYF

V: TRBV27
size: many
D: TRBD1
J: TRBJ1-6
DNA: TGTGCCAGCAGGACCGGGACAGGGAGTAATTCACCCCTCCACTTT
CDR3: CASRTGTGSNSPLHF

V: TRBV3-1
size: few
D: TRBD1
J: TRBJ2-5
DNA: TGTGCCAGCAGCCAAGTTAGGCAGGGGGTATATGAGACCCAGTACTTC
CDR3: CASSQVRQGVYETQYF

V: TRBV5-1
size: -
D: TRBD2
J: TRBJ2-5
DNA: TGCGCCAGCAGCCAACTCCCGTTCTGGACTAGTGAAGAGACCCAGTACTTC
CDR3: CASSQLPFWTSEETQYF

V: TRBV11-2
size: many
D: -
J: TRBJ1-5
DNA: TGTGCCAGCAGCTCTCCGGGGAGCAATCAGCCCCAGCATTTT
CDR3: CASSSPGSNQPQHF

V: TRBV10-3
size: medium-sized
D: -
J: TRBJ1-1
DNA: TGTGCCATCATGGGCAGGTTGAACACTGAAGCTTTCTTT
CDR3: CAIMGRLNTEAFF

V: TRBV5-4
size: few
D: TRBD1
J: TRBJ2-3
DNA: TGTGCCAGCAGCGACCGGGACAGAAACACAGATACGCAGTATTTT
CDR3: CASSDRDRNTDTQYF

V: TRBV6-6
size: few
D: TRBD2
J: TRBJ2-6
DNA: TGTGCCAGCAGTTACTCGGTAGCGGGAGCCCCATCTGGGGCCAACGTCCCGACTTTC
CDR3: CASSYSVAGAPSGANVPTF

V: TRBV7-2
size: many
D: TRBD2
J: TRBJ2-6
DNA: TGTGCCAGCAGCTTACGGGGGGCTGGGGCCAACGTCCTGACTTTC
CDR3: CASSLRGAGANVLTF

V: TRBV5-1
size: -
D: -
J: TRBJ2-2
DNA: TGCGCCAGCAGCTTTCAACAGGTCACCGGGGAGCTGTTTTTT
CDR3: CASSFQQVTGELFF

V: TRBV4-3
size: few
D: -
J: TRBJ1-3
DNA: TGCGCCAGCAGCCAAGATCTGGGGAGGTCTGGAAACACCATATATTTT
CDR3: CASSQDLGRSGNTIYF

V: TRBV20-1
size: many
D: TRBD1
J: TRBJ2-2
DNA: TGCAGTGCTGGAGATCCCAGGGGGCGCGAAATCGGGGAGCTGTTTTTT
CDR3: CSAGDPRGREIGELFF

V: TRBV20-1
size: -
D: -
J: TRBJ1-1
DNA: TGCAGTGCTAGCGCCGAGGGAACTGAAGCTTTCTTT
CDR3: CSASAEGTEAFF

V: TRBV4-3
size: -
D: -
J: TRBJ2-6
DNA: TGCGCCAGCAGCCAAGAAAGTACAGGTGGGGCCGACGTCCTGACTTTC
CDR3: CASSQESTGGADVLTF

V: TRBV27
size: many
D: -
J: TRBJ2-7
DNA: TGTGCCAGCAGTTTAGCGGGTAGATTCTACGAGCAGTACTTC
CDR3: CASSLAGRFYEQYF

V: TRBV4-1
size: few
D: TRBD1
J: TRBJ1-3
DNA: TGCGCCAGCAGCCACCCAAGGGGGCAGGGGACTGGAAACACCATATATTTT
CDR3: CASSHPRGQGTGNTIYF

V: TRBV20-1
size: many
D: TRBD2
J: TRBJ2-1
DNA: TGCAGTGCTAGAGATGGGAAGGTAGCGGGAGGTAGGCAGTTCTTC
CDR3: CSARDGKVAGGRQFF

V: TRBV30
size: -
D: -
J: TRBJ2-7
DNA: TGTGCCTGGAGTGGCCTCGGTGAGCAGTACTTC
CDR3: CAWSGLGEQYF

V: TRBV19
size: -
D: -
J: TRBJ1-2
DNA: TGTGCCAGTAGTATAGCGGGCAAAGCTCATGGCTACACCTTC
CDR3: CASSIAGKAHGYTF

V: TRBV28
size: few
D: -
J: TRBJ2-3
DNA: TGTGCCAGCACCCCGAGTGGGATCACAGATACGCAGTATTTT
CDR3: CASTPSGITDTQYF

V: TRBV5-1
size: many
D: -
J: TRBJ1-1
DNA: TGCGCCAGCAGCTTGGGAGCAATGAACACTGAAGCTTTCTTT
CDR3: CASSLGAMNTEAFF

V: TRBV5-1
size: -
D: TRBD1
J: TRBJ2-2
DNA: TGCGCCAGCAGCTTGTGGCAGGGGGACACCGGGGAGCTGTTTTTT
CDR3: CASSLWQGDTGELFF